Sequencing of this T cell receptor beta chain was carried out in a study of cytomegalovirus exposure and HLA in healthy donors. Use of 60 Vbeta and 13 Jbeta primers characterized the PCR. Assay used: immunoSEQ multiplex PCR; TCRdb lists only in-frame clones, some missing. The repertoire has over 100,000 clones, 70% to 90% of them found once; the top ten carry approximately 1.5%. This clone showed up just once. The clonotype was recovered from a man in his forties or fifties in good health and CMV-seronegative. The source material was PBMCs.

The CDR3 is CASSTQGASPHEQFF. In DNA form, the CDR3 reads TGTGCCAGCAGCACTCAGGGGGCATCCCCCCATGAGCAGTTCTTC. The chain couples TRBV7-3 to TRBJ2-1; 8 positions agree with TRBD1. From germline, CDR1 is SGHTA and CDR2 FQGTGA. V lost 5 bases and J lost 8; bases outside the gene matches: 11. This CDR3 is 15 amino acids long.